This is a list of T cell receptor beta chains from one sample in a study of shared clonotypes between healthy human individuals. Profiling relied on immunoSEQ multiplex PCR, and the TCRdb table lists in-frame clones only, not all of them. The table has 1.6 million or so clones, approximately 97% seen once. Input material: naive CD4+ T cells sorted from blood. These receptors were obtained from a man aged 25 to 45 in good health. CDR3s include the opening cysteine and the closing phenylalanine or tryptophan.

V: TRBV14
J: TRBJ2-7
CDR3: CASSQYRDRVIYEQYF

V: TRBV5-1
J: TRBJ2-2
CDR3: CASSNTGAREGSNTGELFF

V: TRBV18
J: TRBJ2-1
CDR3: CASRRGREGYNEQFF

V: TRBV5-1
J: TRBJ2-7
CDR3: CASSVVGGNSYEQYF

V: TRBV9
J: TRBJ1-6
CDR3: CASSVGQGDSPLHF

V: TRBV2
J: TRBJ2-1
CDR3: CASSTIGQPYNEQFF

V: TRBV4-3
J: TRBJ2-5
CDR3: CASSQDRGETQYF

V: TRBV28
J: TRBJ1-2
CDR3: CASNQGSPDYGYTF

V: TRBV5-1
J: TRBJ2-5
CDR3: CASSLLGPPGQETQYF

V: TRBV5-1
J: TRBJ1-4
CDR3: CASSADPTNEKLFF

V: TRBV10-1
J: TRBJ2-1
CDR3: CASSEAGIGSNEQFF

V: TRBV7-2
J: TRBJ2-7
CDR3: CASSYGAGGEYEQYF

V: TRBV30
J: TRBJ1-5
CDR3: CAWSGSYLEPQHF

V: TRBV6-1
J: TRBJ2-7
CDR3: CASRGRLAAAYEQYF

V: TRBV2
J: TRBJ2-7
CDR3: CASSNRGRFYEQYF

V: TRBV7-2
J: TRBJ2-2
CDR3: CASSVGGTGELFF

V: TRBV18
J: TRBJ1-5
CDR3: CASSTSRAEPQHF

V: TRBV9
J: TRBJ2-1
CDR3: CASSVGLAQKHVSNEQFF

V: TRBV27
J: TRBJ2-5
CDR3: CASSLSGGETQYF

V: TRBV4-1
J: TRBJ1-4
CDR3: CASSLTGGVKLFF

V: TRBV7-2
J: TRBJ1-1
CDR3: CASSLRWGLNTEAFF

V: TRBV9
J: TRBJ2-7
CDR3: CASSVGQYYEQYF

V: TRBV6-5
J: TRBJ2-3
CDR3: CASIDTSTDTQYF

V: TRBV10-3
J: TRBJ2-5
CDR3: CAISETGQNQETQYF

V: TRBV6-5
J: TRBJ2-4
CDR3: CASSYIGQGIQYF

V: TRBV7-6
J: TRBJ1-3
CDR3: CASSSGRSSGNTIYF

V: TRBV5-6
J: TRBJ1-1
CDR3: CASSSRSVLRREAFF

V: TRBV28
J: TRBJ1-1
CDR3: CASSLRGRNTEAFF

V: TRBV2
J: TRBJ1-2
CDR3: CASSLTGEPYGYTF

V: TRBV5-1
J: TRBJ2-7
CDR3: CASSLGGHPTYEQYF

V: TRBV7-2
J: TRBJ2-4
CDR3: CASSLAPAKNIQYF

V: TRBV2
J: TRBJ2-5
CDR3: CASSEHAQETQYF

V: TRBV30
J: TRBJ2-2
CDR3: CAWSLTVTNTGELFF

V: TRBV19
J: TRBJ2-7
CDR3: CASSKEEGFLYEQYF

V: TRBV5-4
J: TRBJ2-3
CDR3: CASSLLGGMVTDTQYF

V: TRBV5-4
J: TRBJ1-5
CDR3: CASSRQGADQPQHF

V: TRBV2
J: TRBJ1-4
CDR3: CASLGQGREKLFF

V: TRBV7-8
J: TRBJ1-3
CDR3: CASSYNDRGGNTIYF

V: TRBV29-1
J: TRBJ2-1
CDR3: CSAGGRYNEQFF

V: TRBV5-1
J: TRBJ1-1
CDR3: CASGLGGTSHTEAFF

V: TRBV9
J: TRBJ1-3
CDR3: CASSWRGDTIYF

V: TRBV7-2
J: TRBJ2-5
CDR3: CASSLAGGGQYF

V: TRBV5-1
J: TRBJ2-7
CDR3: CASRVAGGSYEQYF